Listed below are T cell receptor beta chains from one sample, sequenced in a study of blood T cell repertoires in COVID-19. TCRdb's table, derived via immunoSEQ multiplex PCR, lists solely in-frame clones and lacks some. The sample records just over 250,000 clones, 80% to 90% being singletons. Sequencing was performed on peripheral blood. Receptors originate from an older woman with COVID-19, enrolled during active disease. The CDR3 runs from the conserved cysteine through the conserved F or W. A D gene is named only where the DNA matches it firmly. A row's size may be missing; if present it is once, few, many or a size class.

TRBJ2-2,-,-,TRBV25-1,TGTGCCAGCAGGACGGAGTGGTTTGGCACCGGGGAGCTGTTTTTT,CASRTEWFGTGELFF
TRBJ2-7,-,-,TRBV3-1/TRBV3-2,TGTGCCAGCAGCCAAGTAGCGCTGGCGTCTTACGAGCAGTACTTC,CASSQVALASYEQYF
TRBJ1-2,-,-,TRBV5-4,TGTGCCAGCAGGTTACAGGGCAGAAAAGGCTATGGCTACACCTTC,CASRLQGRKGYGYTF
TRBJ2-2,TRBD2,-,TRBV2,TGTGCCAGCAGTCGAGCGGGAGGGCCTGACGGGGAGCTGTTTTTT,CASSRAGGPDGELFF
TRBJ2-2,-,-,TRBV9,TGTGTCATCACCGGGGAGCTGTTTTTT,CVITGELFF
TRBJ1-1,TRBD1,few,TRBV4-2,TGTGCCAGCAGCCAAACGGACAGGACGAACACTGAAGCTTTCTTT,CASSQTDRTNTEAFF
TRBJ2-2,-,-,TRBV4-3,TGCGCCAGCAGCCAGCAGACAGGGAACACCGGGGAGCTGTTTTTT,CASSQQTGNTGELFF
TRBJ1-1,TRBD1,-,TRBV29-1,TGCAGCGTGACCAGGGGGCCTGAAGCTTTCTTT,CSVTRGPEAFF
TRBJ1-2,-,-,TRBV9,TGTGCCAGCAGCGTAGGGGTTGCAGGTGATCCACTTAACTATGGCTACACCTTC,CASSVGVAGDPLNYGYTF
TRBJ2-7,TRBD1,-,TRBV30,TGTGCCTGGAGTGTACAGGGGACCGAGCAGTACTTC,CAWSVQGTEQYF
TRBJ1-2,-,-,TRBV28,TGTGCCAGCGGGCAGACAATGTCACTTTATGGCTACACCTTC,CASGQTMSLYGYTF
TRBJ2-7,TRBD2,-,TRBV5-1,TGCGCCAGCAGCCCCCGGGGTCAAGCGGGAGGATCTTACGAGCAGTACTTC,CASSPRGQAGGSYEQYF
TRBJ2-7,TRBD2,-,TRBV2,TGTGCCAGCAGTGACACTAGCGGGGTCGACGAGCAGTACTTC,CASSDTSGVDEQYF
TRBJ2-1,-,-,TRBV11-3,TGTGCCAGCAGCTTCGTGTACAATGAGCAGTTCTTC,CASSFVYNEQFF
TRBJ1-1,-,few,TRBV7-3,TGTGCCAGCAGCTTAAAGGGGGAAACTGAAGCTTTCTTT,CASSLKGETEAFF
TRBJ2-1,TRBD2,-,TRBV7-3,TGTGCCAGCAGCTTATCGCTAGCGGGAGGGAATGAGCAGTTCTTC,CASSLSLAGGNEQFF
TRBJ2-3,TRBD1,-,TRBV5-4,TGTGCCAGCAGCCCCTCAGGGGGCGCCGGGGATACGCAGTATTTT,CASSPSGGAGDTQYF
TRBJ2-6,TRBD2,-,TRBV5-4,TGTGCCAGCAGTCTTAGCGGGAGGGCCCAGGCCAACGTCCTGACTTTC,CASSLSGRAQANVLTF
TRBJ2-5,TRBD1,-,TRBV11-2,TGTGCCAGCAGCCGGGGACAGAGAGAGACCCAGTACTTC,CASSRGQRETQYF
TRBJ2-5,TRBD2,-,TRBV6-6,TGTGCCAGCAGTTCCAGGGCGGGAGCGGGGGAGACCCAGTACTTC,CASSSRAGAGETQYF